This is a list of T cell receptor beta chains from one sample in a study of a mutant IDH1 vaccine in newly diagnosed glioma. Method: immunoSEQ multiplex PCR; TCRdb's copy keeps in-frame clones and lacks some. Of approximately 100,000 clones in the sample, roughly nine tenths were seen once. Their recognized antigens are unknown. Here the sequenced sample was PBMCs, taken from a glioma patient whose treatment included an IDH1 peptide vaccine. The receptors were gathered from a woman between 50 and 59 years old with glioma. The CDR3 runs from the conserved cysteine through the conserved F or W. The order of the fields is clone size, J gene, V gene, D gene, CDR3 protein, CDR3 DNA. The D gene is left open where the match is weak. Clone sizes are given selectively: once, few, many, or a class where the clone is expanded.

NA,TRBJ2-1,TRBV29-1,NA,CSVDSGTSLGGEQFF,TGCAGCGTTGACTCCGGGACAAGCCTCGGCGGTGAGCAGTTCTTC
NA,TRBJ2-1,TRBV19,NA,CASSMRQSNEQFF,TGTGCCAGTAGTATGAGACAGTCCAATGAGCAGTTCTTC
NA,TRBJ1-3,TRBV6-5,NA,CASRAGPGNTIYF,TGTGCCAGCAGGGCAGGGCCGGGAAACACCATATATTTT
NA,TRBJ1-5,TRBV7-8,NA,CASSLYPDRGQPQHF,TGTGCCAGCAGCTTATATCCCGACCGGGGTCAGCCCCAGCATTTT
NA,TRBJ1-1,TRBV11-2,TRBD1,CASSFAGGPAEAFF,TGTGCCAGCAGCTTCGCAGGGGGCCCTGCTGAAGCTTTCTTT
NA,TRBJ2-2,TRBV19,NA,CATSHLSNTGELFF,TGTGCCACCTCTCATTTATCGAACACCGGGGAGCTGTTTTTT
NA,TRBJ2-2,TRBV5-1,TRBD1,CASSTGQGGITGELFF,TGCGCCAGCAGCACGGGACAGGGTGGCATCACCGGGGAGCTGTTTTTT
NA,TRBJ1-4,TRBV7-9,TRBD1,CASSPRGTGGGEKLFF,TGTGCCAGCAGCCCAAGAGGGACAGGGGGAGGTGAAAAACTGTTTTTT
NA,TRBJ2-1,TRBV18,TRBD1,CASSPPGTGDYNEQFF,TGTGCCAGCTCACCACCCGGGACAGGGGACTACAATGAGCAGTTCTTC
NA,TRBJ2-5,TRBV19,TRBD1,CASNGQGNRETQYF,TGTGCCAGTAACGGACAGGGTAATAGAGAGACCCAGTACTTC
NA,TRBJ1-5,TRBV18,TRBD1,CASSPSTGGQPQHF,TGTGCCAGCTCACCGTCTACAGGGGGTCAGCCCCAGCATTTT
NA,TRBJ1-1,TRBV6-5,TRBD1,CASRQGSTEAFF,TGTGCCAGCCGACAGGGCAGCACTGAAGCTTTCTTT
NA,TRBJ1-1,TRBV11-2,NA,CASSLQVARMNTEAFF,TGTGCCAGCAGCTTACAAGTTGCCAGGATGAACACTGAAGCTTTCTTT
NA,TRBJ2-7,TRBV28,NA,CASTFGYEQYF,TGTGCCAGCACGTTTGGTTACGAGCAGTACTTC
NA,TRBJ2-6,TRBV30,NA,CAWSVGAGANVLTF,TGTGCCTGGAGTGTGGGGGCTGGGGCCAACGTCCTGACTTTC
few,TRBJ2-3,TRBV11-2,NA,CASSLGTWDTQYF,TGTGCCAGCAGCTTAGGGACCTGGGATACGCAGTATTTT
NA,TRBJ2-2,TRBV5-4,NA,CASSRGTIKNTGELFF,TGTGCCAGCAGCCGCGGGACGATTAAGAACACCGGGGAGCTGTTTTTT
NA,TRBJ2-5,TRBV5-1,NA,CASSPSVGGKTQYF,TGCGCCAGCAGCCCCTCTGTGGGAGGAAAGACCCAGTACTTC
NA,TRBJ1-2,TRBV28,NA,CASSLAGVDYGYTF,TGTGCCAGCAGTTTGGCGGGCGTTGACTATGGCTACACCTTC
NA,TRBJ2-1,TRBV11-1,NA,CASSLLRAANNEQFF,TGTGCCAGCAGCTTGCTAAGAGCGGCAAACAATGAGCAGTTCTTC
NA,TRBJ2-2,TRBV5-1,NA,CASSLRSPTGELFF,TGCGCCAGCAGCTTACGAAGTCCGACCGGGGAGCTGTTTTTT
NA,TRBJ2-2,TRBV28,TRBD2,CASSYAGLATGELFF,TGTGCCAGCAGTTATGCGGGACTAGCGACCGGGGAGCTGTTTTTT